This TCR beta chain was found in a study of T cell responses to AZD1222 COVID-19 vaccine. This table comes from immunoSEQ multiplex PCR, and its TCRdb copy is limited to in-frame clones, with some not included. The sample has some 100,000 clones, 80% to 90% seen once. This CDR3 comprises 15 residues. Germline CDR1 reads MNHEY; CDR2 reads SMNVEV (reference sequence). V dropped 3 bases and J dropped 0; count of bases not matched to a gene: 4. This chain links TRBV27 with TRBJ2-7; 8 bases agree with TRBD2. Sequencing used peripheral blood, obtained on day 0 of AZD1222 vaccination. This sequence was found in an adult in good health. In DNA, the CDR3 is TGTGCCAGCAGTTTGCCCGGGACTAGCTCCTACGAGCAGTACTTC. As protein: CASSLPGTSSYEQYF.